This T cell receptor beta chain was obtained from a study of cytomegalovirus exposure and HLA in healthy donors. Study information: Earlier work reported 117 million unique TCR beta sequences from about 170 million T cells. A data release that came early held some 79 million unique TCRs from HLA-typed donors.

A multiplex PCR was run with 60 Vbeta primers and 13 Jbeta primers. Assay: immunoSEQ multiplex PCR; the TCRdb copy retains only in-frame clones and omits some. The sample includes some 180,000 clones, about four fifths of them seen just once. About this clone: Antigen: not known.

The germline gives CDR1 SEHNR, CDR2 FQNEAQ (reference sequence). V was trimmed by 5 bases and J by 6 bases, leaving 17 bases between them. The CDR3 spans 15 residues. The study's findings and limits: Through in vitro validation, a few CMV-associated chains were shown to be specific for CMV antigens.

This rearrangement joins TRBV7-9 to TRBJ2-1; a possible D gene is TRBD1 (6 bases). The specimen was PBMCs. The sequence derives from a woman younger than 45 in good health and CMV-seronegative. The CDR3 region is CASSIHTGSSNEQFF. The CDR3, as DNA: TGTGCCAGCAGCATACACACAGGGTCCAGCAATGAGCAGTTCTTC.